This TCR beta chain derives from a study of blood T cells in healthy people across ages. CDR3 length: 15 amino acids. The germline V gene encodes CDR1 SEHNR and CDR2 FQNEAQ (reference sequence). Trimming left V 4 bases short and J 5 bases short, with 17 bases between. Through a sample-barcoded 5' primer and a J-beta primer mix, a second PCR was run for roughly 6 to 11 cycles. TCRdb called the 5' RACE reads again in MiXCR, with one record for every CDR3 protein. The sample holds 800,000 to 1,000,000 distinct CDR3 sequences; around 48% are singletons and the top ten take roughly 12%. This rearrangement joins TRBV7-9 to TRBJ1-1; possible D gene TRBD1, 5 bases. Sequenced input: blood. The source is a man aged 25 to 45 in good health. CDR3 coding DNA: TGTGCCAGCAGCTCAGTTGGGGCCCTGGGAACTGAAGCTTTCTTT. Amino acid sequence: CASSSVGALGTEAFF.